This T cell receptor (beta chain) originates from a study of T cells in Graves' hyperthyroidism and ophthalmopathy. The study's findings and limits: The model made its ophthalmopathy prediction, and onset followed a median 6.5 months later. Blood also carried most thyroid clonotypes expanded above 0.001.

This clonotype was observed many times. Its cognate antigen is unknown. Amplified TCR beta CDR3 regions derived from RNA transcripts. The TCR CDR3 first-round RT-PCR relied on the HTBI primer set. One entry per CDR3 protein results from TCRdb running MiXCR on the multiplex PCR reads. The profile shows hundreds of thousands of distinct CDR3 sequences, around 46% of them singletons. Germline CDR1 ENHRY, CDR2 SYGVKD. J lost 0 bases, V lost 7 bases, and 8 bases had no gene match. CDR3 length: 16 amino acids. Criteria for exclusion of patients were uncontrolled infection, other autoimmune disease, pregnancy or lactation. In making diagnoses, clinical symptoms, serum thyroxine and TRAb, thyroid ultrasound and orbital computed tomography were all used.

This clonotype originated in a woman between 18 and 29 years old with Graves' hyperthyroidism. Material for sequencing was peripheral blood or thyroid tissue (not recorded which). The chain carries TRBV10-3 and TRBJ1-3; 8 bases match TRBD1. CDR3 loop: CAITDRGTASGNTIYF. In nucleotides, the CDR3 is TGTGCCATCACTGACAGGGGAACCGCCTCTGGAAACACCATATATTTT.